This TCR beta chain was sequenced for a study of T cell repertoires in cytomegalovirus infection (dated by TCRdb to the late 2010s). As for the study more broadly: The peptide stimulations were aimed at well-studied HLA-B-restricted epitopes as well as recently identified HLA-C-restricted CMV epitopes, whose presentation resists viral immunomodulation. Donor HLA type was relevant to the analysis, as public TCR beta signatures indicated carriage of CMV infection together with the matching HLA type.

From its cysteine to its phenylalanine, the CDR3 spans 16 amino acids. Solely the CDR3 DNA is kept, with 48 bases framed from the first base. V was cut back by 5 bases and J by 5 bases, leaving a gap of 21 bases between them. The germline V gene gives CDR1 as SGHVS and CDR2 as FQNEAQ. This clonotype was counted only a few times. Its antigen target is currently unknown. Base-call qualities are not available, and no considerably larger clone is one nucleotide away. The label giving this sample's treatment or condition can be read as: in vitro stimulation with specific CMV peptide epitopes to enrich CMV-specific T cells. The research as a whole found: In both this cohort and an independent roughly 350-donor cohort, the cumulative frequency of public TCR beta family members distinguished carriers of CMV infection plus the relevant HLA type. In the ex vivo response, HLA-C-restricted CMV-specific TCR beta clonotypes were dominant, and in two of eight donors the single most frequent clonotype came from this HLA-C-restricted group.

The reads were generated on an Illumina HiSeq 1500. TCRdb reanalyzed the raw reads on its own, using fastp at Q25 for trimming and MiXCR for clone calling, and kept in-frame beta chains. Identical CDR3 proteins give one entry, which carries the most common genes and DNA. The sample has nearly 700,000 distinct CDR3 sequences on record, around 32% of them singletons. The top ten hold about 20% of the sample. The rearrangement combines TRBV7-8 with TRBJ1-1, with no reliable assignment of the D segment. The source was cultured PBMCs, collected from culture after CMV antigen stimulation. This sequence originates from a human donor in good health (CMV status not recorded). Some clones in this sample may be carry-over from other donors' samples. The DNA sequence is TGTGCCAGCAGCCTATACTTCACCCCTCATAGGACTGAAGCTTTCTTT. Its amino acids are CASSLYFTPHRTEAFF.